This TCR beta chain was retrieved from a study of Ad26.COV2.S vaccination and SARS-CoV-2 variants. TCRdb's table, derived via immunoSEQ multiplex PCR, lists solely in-frame clones and lacks some. Of about 440,000 clones detected, 90% appear once; the ten largest clones hold under 4.5%. The treatment was: 19 received Ad26.COV2.S at low or high dose, single or two shots; roughly 5 received placebo; per-sample allocation not given. Sampling occurred on day 63 after the first vaccine or placebo injection. In germline, CDR1 is LNHDA, CDR2 SQIVND (reference sequence). Trimming cost V 3 bases and J 4 bases; bases outside gene matches: 17. The CDR3 contains 19 residues.

This specimen consisted of peripheral blood, obtained in a trial of Ad26.COV2.S vaccine versus placebo. The TCR was taken from a person between 18 and 60 years old who received the Ad26.COV2.S COVID-19 vaccine or a placebo. This chain joins TRBV19 and TRBJ2-1; 8 bases are a match to TRBD1. CDR3 bases: TGTGCCAGTAGTATCCCGCTCCCTCAGGACAGGGAATATTACAATGAGCAGTTCTTC. Protein product: CASSIPLPQDREYYNEQFF. Full variable domain (outside the CDR3, taken from reference TRBV19 and TRBJ2-1): DGGITQSPKYLFRKEGQNVTLSCEQNLNHDAMYWYRQDPGQGLRLIYYSQIVNDFQKGDIAEGYSVSREKKESFPLTVTSAQKNPTAFYLCASSIPLPQDREYYNEQFFGPGTRLTVL.